The 31 T cell receptor beta chains below were found in one sample sequenced in a study of blood T cell repertoires in COVID-19. Generated by immunoSEQ multiplex PCR, the TCRdb table keeps only in-frame clones and is missing some. Of about 250,000 clones listed, 85% are singletons. The material sequenced was PBMCs or T cells enriched from blood (not recorded which). The receptor set was obtained from a woman aged 50 to 60 with acute COVID-19.

The chain joins TRBV6-1 to TRBJ1-2, with 11 bases lining up with TRBD1. Germline CDR1 is MNHNS and CDR2 is SASEGT. The CDR3 contains 14 residues. V lost 1 base, J lost 7 bases, and 2 bases stayed unmatched. The CDR3 sequence: CASSEVGTGGGYTF. The CDR3 DNA reads as TGTGCCAGCAGTGAAGTTGGGACAGGGGGTGGCTACACCTTC.

This chain uses TRBV29-1 with TRBJ1-3; a possible D gene is TRBD1 (6 bases). Germline V gene lookup returns CDR1 SQVTM and CDR2 ANQGSEA. The CDR3 runs 15 residues. Trimming shortened V by 5 bases and J by 3 bases, and 17 bases separated the two germline ends. CDR3 nucleotide sequence: TGCAGCGTTCAACAGGGTATCAGTTTTGGAAACACCATATATTTT. The encoded protein is CSVQQGISFGNTIYF.

The rearrangement uses TRBV30 and TRBJ1-4; TRBD1 matches at 7 bases. V dropped 7 bases and J dropped 7; count of bases not matched to a gene: 9. This CDR3 has 13 amino acids. The germline V gene encodes CDR1 GTSNPN and CDR2 SVGIG (reference sequence). CDR3 bases: TGTGCCTTTAACAGGGGTCGAGGTGAAAAACTGTTTTTT. Translated, it gives CAFNRGRGEKLFF.

The chain carries TRBV2 and TRBJ2-6; tentatively, D is TRBD2 (5 bases). V was cut by 2 bases and J by 4 bases, with 9 bases left in between. CDR3 length: 15 amino acids. The germline V gene encodes CDR1 SNHLY and CDR2 FYNNEI. DNA of the CDR3: TGTGCCAGCAGTGAATTGGGAGACGGGGCCAACGTCCTGACTTTC. The encoded protein is CASSELGDGANVLTF.

Here the CDR3 reads CASSQWGEHQPQHF. The CDR3 bases are TGTGCCAGCAGCCAATGGGGAGAGCATCAGCCCCAGCATTTT. This chain links TRBV3-1 (or the pseudogene TRBV3-2) with TRBJ1-5; D ambiguous. Trimming took 2 bases from V and 5 from J, leaving 10 bases between them. CDR1 is LGHDT, CDR2 YNNKEL, per germline (reference sequence). This CDR3 spans 14 amino acids.

The J gene is TRBJ1-6, the V gene TRBV23-1; D gene uncertain. TRBV23-1 is annotated as an ORF whose role is uncertain. The length of the CDR3 is 13 residues. V gave up 0 bases and J gave up 14 bases, with 11 bases separating them. The CDR3 nucleotides read TGCGCCAGCAGTCAATCTGAGGGCAACACCCTCCACTTT. Protein sequence: CASSQSEGNTLHF.

CDR3 sequence reads: CASSSGTGGYYEQYF. CDR3 DNA: TGTGCCAGCAGCTCCGGGACAGGGGGCTACTACGAGCAGTACTTC. The chain joins TRBV5-4 to TRBJ2-7; TRBD1 matches at 12 bases. CDR3 length: 15 amino acids. With 3 bases clipped from V and 3 bases from J, the junction kept 4 bases outside the gene matches. Germline V lookup: CDR1 SGHNT, CDR2 YYREEE (reference sequence).

The V gene is TRBV4-3, the J gene TRBJ2-5; D perhaps matches TRBD2 (6 bases). Germline V gives CDR1 LGHNA, CDR2 YSLEER. The V end was cut by 1 base, the J end by 7 bases, with 10 bases between. This CDR3 has 13 residues. This chain's CDR3 is CASSQVGGATQYF. CDR3 bases: TGCGCCAGCAGCCAAGTCGGAGGGGCGACCCAGTACTTC.

This clone was found once. The V call is TRBV29-1, the J call TRBJ2-1; 8 nucleotides line up with TRBD2. The CDR3 is made up of 13 amino acids. The germline V gene encodes CDR1 SQVTM and CDR2 ANQGSEA. V shed 2 bases, J shed 10 bases, and the junction held 7 bases outside the gene matches. Written as DNA, the CDR3 is TGCAGCGTTGAAATTGCGGGGGGAACGGAGCAGTTCTTC. It encodes CSVEIAGGTEQFF.

The chain couples TRBV7-2 to TRBJ1-3; 9 bases fit TRBD1. The CDR3 is 16 amino acids. Trimming cost V 4 bases and J 0 bases; bases outside gene matches: 4. The V gene's germline CDR1 is SGHTA and CDR2 FQGNSA. CDR3 in amino acids: CASSWGQGNSGNTIYF. DNA for the CDR3: TGTGCCAGCAGCTGGGGACAGGGTAACTCTGGAAACACCATATATTTT. Looking up the rest from reference TRBV7-2 and TRBJ1-3 gives the full variable domain: GAGVSQSPSNKVTEKGKDVELRCDPISGHTALYWYRQSLGQGLEFLIYFQGNSAPDKSGLPSDRFSAERTGGSVSTLTIQRTQQEDSAVYLCASSWGQGNSGNTIYFGEGSWLTVV.

V gene TRBV6-2 or TRBV6-3 combines with J gene TRBJ2-7; D possibly corresponds to TRBD1 (5 bases). The CDR3 extends over 14 amino acids. The V gene's germline CDR1 is MNHEY and CDR2 SVGEGT. V lost 5 bases and J 1 base, leaving 12 bases between the germline ends. The CDR3 DNA sequence: TGTGCCAGCAGTCAGATACAGGTTTCCTACGAGCAGTACTTC. It is translated as CASSQIQVSYEQYF.

V usage is TRBV27 and J usage is TRBJ2-5; maybe TRBD1 (5 bases). The CDR3 loop spans 13 amino acids. V was clipped by 5 bases and J by 1 base, with 8 bases between them. CDR1 MNHEY and CDR2 SMNVEV come from the germline V gene (reference sequence). CDR3 coding DNA: TGTGCCAGCAGTAAACAGGTCCAAGAGACCCAGTACTTC. Translating it yields CASSKQVQETQYF.

The chain has TRBV7-2 and TRBJ1-3; D unclear. This CDR3 is 18 amino acids long. Germline-derived CDR1 and CDR2 are SGHTA and FQGNSA. Trimming took 1 base from V and 0 from J, leaving 16 bases between them. The CDR3 is CASSLVLGTAVSGNTIYF. The CDR3 nucleotides are TGTGCCAGCAGCTTAGTCCTGGGTACGGCGGTCTCTGGAAACACCATATATTTT.

This clone was observed a handful of times. The identical CDR3 is also encoded by other nucleotide sequences in the sample. This CDR3 is CAWSRENTEAFF. As DNA, the CDR3 is TGTGCCTGGAGTCGGGAGAACACTGAAGCTTTCTTT. The chain links TRBV30 to TRBJ1-1; D gene unclear. Germline values: CDR1 GTSNPN, CDR2 SVGIG (reference sequence). The CDR3 is 12 amino acids. V was cut by 2 bases and J by 1 base, with 5 bases left in between.

This clone was seen a few times. This chain links TRBV27 with TRBJ1-6, with 10 nucleotides matching TRBD1. V was pared by 0 bases and J by 10 bases, with 3 bases of the junction left unmatched. The CDR3 is 15 residues long. CDR1 and CDR2 from the germline V gene are MNHEY and SMNVEV (reference sequence). CDR3: CASSLSGTGESPLHF. The CDR3 coding sequence is TGTGCCAGCAGTTTATCCGGGACAGGGGAATCACCCCTCCACTTT.

The J gene is TRBJ2-2, the V gene TRBV30; tentative D call: TRBD1 (6 bases). From germline, CDR1 is GTSNPN and CDR2 SVGIG (reference sequence). There are 15 residues in the CDR3. With 3 bases removed from V and 8 bases from J, the gap between germline ends came to 19 bases. For the CDR3, the DNA is TGTGCCTGGAGCCCCAAAACAGGGTTGGGGGGGGAGCTGTTTTTT. Its protein is CAWSPKTGLGGELFF.

V and J are TRBV5-1 and TRBJ2-5; 9 bases are a match to TRBD1. This CDR3 region has 16 residues. CDR1 SGHRS and CDR2 YFSETQ come from the germline V gene. V dropped 0 bases and J dropped 3; count of bases not matched to a gene: 6. This CDR3 reads CASSLDPGQGKETQYF. The CDR3 DNA sequence: TGCGCCAGCAGCTTGGACCCGGGACAGGGAAAAGAGACCCAGTACTTC.

This clone was picked up one time. The chain has TRBV6-2 or TRBV6-3 and TRBJ1-2; 7 bases match TRBD1. The germline V gene has CDR1 MNHEY and CDR2 SVGEGT. This CDR3 has 14 residues. The V gene end was trimmed by 4 bases and the J gene end by 8 bases; junction bases not matched to a gene: 10. CDR3 region: CASSSPGGPEGYTF. CDR3 sequence (DNA): TGTGCCAGCAGTTCCCCAGGGGGGCCTGAAGGCTACACCTTC.

This clone was recorded only once. This chain links TRBV6-5 with TRBJ1-1, with D possibly TRBD1 on 5 matching bases. The CDR3 covers 13 residues. Trimming took 6 bases from V and 4 from J, leaving 12 bases between them. Looked up from germline, CDR1 is MNHEY and CDR2 is SVGAGI. In DNA, the CDR3 is TGTGCCAGCAGAATGGGGCTGGCCACTGAAGCTTTCTTT. It translates to CASRMGLATEAFF.

This chain connects TRBV6-5 to TRBJ1-2, with no clear D. Germline CDR1 and CDR2: MNHEY and SVGAGI. CDR3 size: 14 residues. The V and J ends lost 4 bases and 5 bases respectively, with 14 bases between them. The DNA of the CDR3 is TGTGCCAGCAGTTCCCTAAACGAGGGTTATGGCTACACCTTC. Its translation: CASSSLNEGYGYTF.

This chain uses TRBV6-5 with TRBJ1-4; possibly TRBD1 for D (6 bases). The CDR3 sequence is 14 residues long. The V end lost 10 bases, the J end lost 5 bases, and 17 bases lay between the germline ends. Germline V lookup: CDR1 MNHEY, CDR2 SVGAGI. The CDR3 bases are TGTGCCACCCGATTCAGGGGACTAAATGAAAAACTGTTTTTT. Its protein is CATRFRGLNEKLFF.

The rearrangement uses TRBV7-9 and TRBJ2-1; D might be TRBD1 (5 bases). The CDR3 consists of 13 residues. Germline V CDR1 and CDR2: SEHNR, FQNEAQ (reference sequence). Trimming left V 2 bases short and J 5 bases short, with 7 bases between. CDR3 sequence reads: CASSLMDNNEQFF. The CDR3 DNA follows: TGTGCCAGCAGCTTAATGGACAACAATGAGCAGTTCTTC.

This chain connects TRBV5-5 to TRBJ2-5; D unresolved. The V gene's germline CDR1 is SGHKS and CDR2 YYEKEE (reference sequence). Trimming stripped 0 bases from V and 4 bases from J, with 10 bases between. There are 14 residues in the CDR3. CDR3 nucleotides: TGTGCCAGCAGCTTGGGGTCCCCCGGAGAGACCCAGTACTTC. This gives the protein CASSLGSPGETQYF.

V gene TRBV7-8 combines with J gene TRBJ2-1; 8 bases map to TRBD2. Germline V gene data show CDR1 as SGHVS and CDR2 as FQNEAQ. This CDR3 is built from 14 residues. V was pared by 6 bases and J by 4 bases, with 5 bases of the junction left unmatched. The DNA of the CDR3 is TGTGCCAGCAGTCGGGTAGCGGGGTACAATGAGCAGTTCTTC. It is translated as CASSRVAGYNEQFF.

The chain combines TRBV6-2 or TRBV6-3 with TRBJ1-2; the D is unclear. Germline V gives CDR1 MNHEY, CDR2 SVGEGT. This CDR3 has 13 residues. The V end lost 2 bases, the J end lost 4 bases, and 8 bases lay between the germline ends. This CDR3 is CASSYPGLYGYTF. CDR3 sequence (DNA): TGTGCCAGCAGTTACCCCGGTCTCTATGGCTACACCTTC.

The rearrangement links TRBV6-5 to TRBJ2-1; 8 nucleotides line up with TRBD1. Per the germline V gene, CDR1 is MNHEY and CDR2 is SVGAGI. This CDR3 contains 16 residues. J lost 7 bases, V lost 0 bases, and 8 bases had no gene match. CDR3 nucleotides: TGTGCCAGCAGTTACTCGATTGGGACAGGCTCTAATGAGCAGTTCTTC. Translation: CASSYSIGTGSNEQFF.

The V gene is TRBV18, the J gene TRBJ2-3; 11 bases fit TRBD2. V shed 4 bases and J 5 bases; nucleotides not matched to a gene: 8. The CDR3 length is 16 residues. CDR1 KGHSH and CDR2 LQKENI come from the germline V gene. CDR3 nucleotides: TGTGCCAGCTCACAAGCGGCTAGCGGGGGGAGAGATACGCAGTATTTT. Translated: CASSQAASGGRDTQYF.

This chain joins TRBV25-1 and TRBJ1-6, with TRBD1 matching over 8 bases. CDR1 and CDR2 from the germline V gene are MGHDK and SYGVNS. This CDR3 region has 13 residues. V lost 10 bases to trimming and J lost 7 bases; unmatched junction nucleotides: 6. CDR3 sequence: CAIRTGQNSPLHF. The CDR3 DNA follows: TGTGCCATCAGGACAGGGCAAAATTCACCCCTCCACTTT.

This rearrangement joins TRBV2 to TRBJ1-1; 7 nucleotides line up with TRBD1. Trimming cost V 4 bases and J 0 bases; bases outside gene matches: 2. The CDR3 extends over 14 amino acids. From germline, CDR1 is SNHLY and CDR2 FYNNEI. CDR3 coding DNA: TGTGCCAGCAGTGGTCAGGGGGTGAACACTGAAGCTTTCTTT. This encodes CASSGQGVNTEAFF.

This rearrangement joins TRBV18 to TRBJ1-5; D unclear. V was trimmed by 3 bases and J by 2 bases, leaving 20 bases between them. This CDR3 contains 18 residues. Per germline, CDR1 KGHSH and CDR2 LQKENI. The CDR3 spells CASSPRGSSLQGNQPQHF. The CDR3 DNA reads as TGTGCCAGCTCACCCCGGGGTTCAAGTCTCCAGGGCAATCAGCCCCAGCATTTT.

V is TRBV19 and J is TRBJ1-5; 8 bases map to TRBD1. With 5 bases clipped from V and 6 bases from J, the junction kept 15 bases outside the gene matches. CDR1 is LNHDA, CDR2 SQIVND, per germline (reference sequence). This CDR3 is 17 amino acids long. The CDR3 coding sequence is TGTGCCAGTAGTCCCTGGACAGGGATAGCCCGCGGTCAGCCCCAGCATTTT. The encoded protein is CASSPWTGIARGQPQHF.